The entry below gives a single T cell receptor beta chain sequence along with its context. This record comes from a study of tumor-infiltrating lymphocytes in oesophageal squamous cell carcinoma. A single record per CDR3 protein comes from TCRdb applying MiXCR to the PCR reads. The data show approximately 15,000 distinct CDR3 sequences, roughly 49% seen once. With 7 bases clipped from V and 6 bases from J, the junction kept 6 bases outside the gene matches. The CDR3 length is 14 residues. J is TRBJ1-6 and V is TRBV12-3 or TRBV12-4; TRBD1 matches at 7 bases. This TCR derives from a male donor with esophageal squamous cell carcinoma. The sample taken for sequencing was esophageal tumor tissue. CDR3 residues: CASTRGGVNSPLHF. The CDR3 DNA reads TGTGCCAGCACCAGGGGGGGTGTTAATTCACCCCTCCACTTT.